One and the same sample provided the 29 T cell receptor beta chains below, sequenced in a study of multiple sclerosis patients with progressive multifocal leukoencephalopathy. The data were produced by immunoSEQ multiplex PCR, yet TCRdb's version contains in-frame clones alone and is incomplete. The repertoire holds 25,000 to 35,000 clones, with over 90% as singletons. The time point denotes: before natalizumab initiation. The specimen sequenced was PBMCs. The receptors were gathered from a young man with multiple sclerosis.

The rearrangement joins TRBV29-1 to TRBJ2-3; D uncertain. The CDR3 is 14 amino acids. V gave up 3 bases and J gave up 1 base, with 11 bases separating them. Germline assignment: CDR1 SQVTM and CDR2 ANQGSEA. The CDR3 DNA follows: TGCAGCGTTGACTTTCCCCAAGGCACAGATACGCAGTATTTT. It yields the protein CSVDFPQGTDTQYF.

This chain joins TRBV2 and TRBJ1-5; D may be TRBD1 (6 bases). V gave up 7 bases and J gave up 2 bases, with 12 bases separating them. CDR1 and CDR2 from the germline V gene are SNHLY and FYNNEI. The CDR3 totals 14 residues. CDR3 in DNA: TGTGCCAGCACCCCAGGGGTTGGCAATCAGCCCCAGCATTTT. Protein product: CASTPGVGNQPQHF.

V and J are TRBV5-1 and TRBJ2-7, with D tentatively TRBD2 (5 bases). CDR3 length: 16 amino acids. The germline gives CDR1 SGHRS, CDR2 YFSETQ. V lost 7 bases and J lost 2, with 22 bases in between. The DNA of the CDR3 is TGCGCCAGCTCCCCGAGACCCAGCGGCCACGCCTACGAGCAGTACTTC. It translates to CASSPRPSGHAYEQYF.

J is TRBJ2-3 and V is TRBV9; 8 positions match TRBD2. The CDR3 length is 14 residues. CDR1 is SGDLS, CDR2 YYNGEE, per germline. Trimming cost V 2 bases and J 3 bases; bases outside gene matches: 2. CDR3 amino acids: CASSVTSGTDTQYF. CDR3 coding DNA: TGTGCCAGCAGCGTCACTAGCGGAACAGATACGCAGTATTTT.

This rearrangement joins TRBV9 to TRBJ2-2; D might be TRBD2 (6 bases). The V gene lost 3 bases and the J gene lost 4 bases, with 13 bases spanning the gap. This CDR3 contains 15 residues. Germline V CDR1 and CDR2: SGDLS, YYNGEE. The CDR3 loop reads CASSGTTSPTGELFF. CDR3 nucleotide sequence: TGTGCCAGCAGCGGGACTACCTCACCCACCGGGGAGCTGTTTTTT.

The chain joins TRBV6-5 to TRBJ1-3; a possible D gene is TRBD1 (5 bases). V was clipped by 6 bases and J by 0 bases, with 9 bases between them. This CDR3 has 14 residues. Looked up from germline, CDR1 is MNHEY and CDR2 is SVGAGI. CDR3 protein: CASRGGDSGNTIYF. The CDR3 DNA is TGTGCCAGCAGGGGGGGAGACTCTGGAAACACCATATATTTT.

The chain joins TRBV4-1 to TRBJ1-1, with a tentative D call TRBD1 (6 bases). Germline-derived CDR1 and CDR2 are MGHRA and YSYEKL. V lost 2 bases and J 2 bases, leaving 12 bases between the germline ends. The CDR3 spans 15 residues. CDR3 sequence (DNA): TGCGCCAGCAGCCAATTAGGGGGGGCCAACACTGAAGCTTTCTTT. Its translation is CASSQLGGANTEAFF.

J is TRBJ2-7 and V is TRBV5-6; D unclear. The V gene lost 3 bases and the J gene lost 3 bases, with 13 bases spanning the gap. The CDR3 covers 14 residues. In germline, CDR1 is SGHDT, CDR2 YYEEEE. CDR3 bases: TGTGCCAGCAGCTCTTTGGGCCGCGGCTACGAGCAGTACGTC. Its translation is CASSSLGRGYEQYV.

The chain combines TRBV19 with TRBJ2-7; 10 nucleotides line up with TRBD1. This CDR3 has 13 residues. Germline CDR1 is LNHDA and CDR2 is SQIVND (reference sequence). The V and J ends lost 9 bases and 2 bases, in that order; junction bases with no gene match: 4. DNA for the CDR3: TGTGCCAGCCGGGACAGGGGAACCTACGAGCAGTACTTC. Protein sequence: CASRDRGTYEQYF.

V and J are TRBV19 and TRBJ1-5; D not resolved. Trimming took 7 bases from V and 4 from J, leaving 11 bases between them. The CDR3 has 13 residues. Per the germline V gene, CDR1 is LNHDA and CDR2 is SQIVND (reference sequence). The CDR3, as DNA: TGTGCCAGTATAAGTACGGGGAATCAGCCCCAGCATTTT. Encoded protein: CASISTGNQPQHF.

The sample holds one count of this clone. The genes are TRBV19 and TRBJ1-1, with a weak D call TRBD1 (6 bases). Trimming removed 5 bases at V and 3 bases at J, with 10 bases between. The germline gives CDR1 LNHDA, CDR2 SQIVND (reference sequence). The CDR3 sequence is 13 residues long. The CDR3: CASSAHRDTEAFF. The CDR3 bases are TGTGCCAGTAGTGCCCACAGGGACACTGAAGCTTTCTTT.

There are a few counts of this clone. V usage is TRBV6-6 and J usage is TRBJ1-1; D gene uncertain. The CDR3 is 13 residues long. Trimming took off 2 bases at V and 1 base at J, with 5 bases between the two ends. In germline, CDR1 is MNHNY, CDR2 SVGAGI (reference sequence). CDR3 coding DNA: TGTGCCAGCAGTTACGACGGGAACACTGAAGCTTTCTTT. Protein: CASSYDGNTEAFF.

The V and J genes are TRBV4-3 and TRBJ1-4; D not resolved. V was shortened by 2 bases and J by 3 bases, with 7 bases between the two germline ends. CDR1 is LGHNA, CDR2 YSLEER, per germline. The CDR3 runs 14 residues. The CDR3 reads CASSQWAANEKLFF. The CDR3 nucleotides are TGCGCCAGCAGCCAATGGGCGGCTAATGAAAAACTGTTTTTT.

This clone was seen only once. The chain employs TRBV7-2 and TRBJ1-6; possibly TRBD1 for D (5 bases). Between the trimmed V and J ends, which lost 4 bases and 6 bases, there was a span of 22 bases. Looked up from germline, CDR1 is SGHTA and CDR2 is FQGNSA. This CDR3 region has 18 residues. The CDR3: CASSSPYGQPPFNSPLHF. The CDR3 region has the DNA TGTGCCAGCAGCTCACCCTATGGACAACCGCCTTTTAATTCACCCCTCCACTTT.

This rearrangement joins TRBV4-1 to TRBJ2-5, with TRBD1 matching over 9 bases. With the DNA end fitting TRBJ2-7 better, the J assignment may be wrong. This CDR3 region has 15 residues. The germline gives CDR1 MGHRA, CDR2 YSYEKL. The CDR3 nucleotides read TGCGCCAGCAGCCAAGTCGGGACAGGGAAATACGAGCAGTACTTC. Its protein is CASSQVGTGKYEQYF.

This clone was counted between two and nine times. The rearrangement links TRBV5-4 to TRBJ2-2; 7 nucleotides align to TRBD2. Germline CDR1 SGHNT, CDR2 YYREEE (reference sequence). The CDR3 covers 15 residues. V lost 5 bases and J lost 6; bases outside the gene matches: 10. This CDR3 is CASRVDRGVAGELFF. Here the CDR3 DNA reads TGTGCCAGCAGAGTTGATCGGGGGGTCGCCGGGGAGCTGTTTTTT.

The rearrangement joins TRBV6-4 to TRBJ2-6; D uncertain. This CDR3 contains 16 residues. The V and J ends lost 4 bases and 1 base respectively, with 11 bases between them. Germline CDR1 is MRHNA and CDR2 is SNTAGT. In DNA form, the CDR3 reads TGTGCCAGCAGTGGTAGGCACCCTTCTGGGGCCAACGTCCTGACTTTC. As protein: CASSGRHPSGANVLTF.

This chain connects TRBV7-3 to TRBJ2-3, with TRBD1 identical over 7 bases. CDR1 and CDR2 (germline): SGHTA, FQGTGA. V trimming: 3 bases; J trimming: 2 bases; junction bases outside the gene matches: 8. CDR3 length: 16 residues. CDR3 loop: CASSFRQGLSTDTQYF. CDR3 coding DNA: TGTGCCAGCAGCTTCAGACAGGGTCTATCCACAGATACGCAGTATTTT.

The rearrangement links TRBV30 to TRBJ2-5; D gene uncertain. V lost 4 bases and J 1 base, leaving 7 bases between the germline ends. CDR3 length equals 12 residues. Germline V gives CDR1 GTSNPN, CDR2 SVGIG (reference sequence). In nucleotides, the CDR3 is TGTGCCTGGACCAAGTGCCAAGAGACCCAGTACTTC. This codes for CAWTKCQETQYF.

This clone was observed once. J is TRBJ2-2 and V is TRBV7-9; 10 positions match TRBD2. From germline, CDR1 is SEHNR and CDR2 FQNEAQ (reference sequence). Trimming at V came to 5 bases and at J to 5 bases, leaving 11 bases not matched to a gene. The CDR3 is 17 residues long. CDR3: CASSPLLAGEGTGELFF. CDR3 nucleotide sequence: TGTGCCAGCAGCCCTCTCCTAGCGGGAGAGGGTACCGGGGAGCTGTTTTTT.

There are a few counts of this clone. The V gene is TRBV5-1, the J gene TRBJ1-4; D may be TRBD1 (5 bases). The CDR3 sequence is 14 residues long. V was clipped by 3 bases and J by 7 bases, with 13 bases between them. Germline V CDR1 and CDR2: SGHRS, YFSETQ. CDR3 coding DNA: TGCGCCAGCAGCTCGGGACGGGCGGGTGAAAAACTGTTTTTT. Translated, it gives CASSSGRAGEKLFF.

This chain uses TRBV7-2 with TRBJ2-7; D ambiguous. The CDR3 contains 14 residues. Germline CDR1 SGHTA, CDR2 FQGNSA. The V gene lost 1 base and the J gene lost 3 bases, with 10 bases spanning the gap. The CDR3 protein is CASSLGGGNYEQYF. Written as DNA, the CDR3 is TGTGCCAGCAGCTTAGGAGGCGGTAACTACGAGCAGTACTTC.

This chain uses TRBV5-4 with TRBJ2-7; D gene ambiguous. Germline V CDR1 and CDR2: SGHNT, YYREEE (reference sequence). Trimming cost V 6 bases and J 5 bases, with 12 bases left between them. The CDR3 is 12 residues long. In DNA, the CDR3 is TGTGCCAGCACCAACGCAGGAGACGAGCAGTACTTC. It specifies CASTNAGDEQYF. Combining the CDR3 with reference TRBV5-4 and TRBJ2-7 gives the whole variable domain ETGVTQSPTHLIKTRGQQVTLRCSSQSGHNTVSWYQQALGQGPQFIFQYYREEENGRGNFPPRFSGLQFPNYSSELNVNALELDDSALYLCASTNAGDEQYFGPGTRLTVT.

This chain joins TRBV10-2 and TRBJ1-1; D not resolved. The germline V gene encodes CDR1 WSHSY and CDR2 SAAADI. The ends were cut back, 7 bases at V and 5 bases at J, with 17 bases in the middle. The CDR3 is 14 amino acids. The CDR3 spells CASTLQRVGTEAFF. The CDR3 DNA is TGCGCCAGCACTTTACAACGGGTAGGAACTGAAGCTTTCTTT.

The chain couples TRBV9 to TRBJ2-1, with a weak D call TRBD1 (6 bases). Per germline, CDR1 SGDLS and CDR2 YYNGEE. V lost 0 bases to trimming and J lost 5 bases, with 18 bases between them. The CDR3 is 17 amino acids. The DNA of the CDR3 is TGTGCCAGCAGCGTAGCTACGGGGACATTGGGCAACAATGAGCAGTTCTTC. Protein sequence: CASSVATGTLGNNEQFF.

The chain combines TRBV6-6 with TRBJ1-1; D might be TRBD1 (6 bases). CDR3 size: 14 residues. Germline CDR1 is MNHNY and CDR2 is SVGAGI (reference sequence). Trimming took 5 bases from V and 0 from J, leaving 10 bases between them. The chain's CDR3 is CASSTGQMNTEAFF. Written as DNA, the CDR3 is TGTGCCAGCAGTACCGGACAGATGAACACTGAAGCTTTCTTT.

This clone was seen a single time. The V gene is TRBV4-3, the J gene TRBJ2-5; 7 bases agree with TRBD1. Matching the DNA end better, TRBJ2-7 makes the J call doubtful. CDR1 LGHNA and CDR2 YSLEER come from the germline V gene. The CDR3 is 16 residues long. The CDR3 sequence: CASSQGLETGPYEQYF. The CDR3 DNA is TGCGCCAGCAGCCAAGGCCTCGAGACAGGGCCCTACGAGCAGTACTTC.

The chain joins TRBV5-5 to TRBJ2-3; 8 positions match TRBD2. After removal of 1 base from V and 4 bases from J, the junction contained 2 bases not matched to a gene. CDR3 length: 14 residues. Germline CDR1 and CDR2: SGHKS and YYEKEE (reference sequence). The DNA for the CDR3 is TGTGCCAGCAGCTTGATAGCGGGATCAGATACGCAGTATTTT. This sequence encodes CASSLIAGSDTQYF.

V is TRBV4-1 and J is TRBJ2-3, with D unresolved. CDR3 size: 17 residues. Trimming shortened V by 0 bases and J by 0 bases, and 13 bases separated the two germline ends. Germline loops: CDR1 MGHRA, CDR2 YSYEKL. In DNA, the CDR3 is TGCGCCAGCAGCCAAGACGGGCTTCTCTCTAGCACAGATACGCAGTATTTT. Protein sequence: CASSQDGLLSSTDTQYF.